This entry is about one TCR beta chain. Its antigen is not identified. Sequencing followed a ViraFEST assay step that expanded antigen-specific CD4+ T cells with viral peptide pools. When around 9 days of culture had elapsed, CD4+ T cells were isolated. This person's SARS-CoV-2 infection, confirmed by PCR, occurred between March and December 2020. The cohort was immunized with two doses of either the BNT162b2 or mRNA-1273 vaccine. Profiled with immunoSEQ multiplex PCR; TCRdb holds only in-frame clones, not every one. This sample has more than 12,000 clones, with approximately 80% found just once. The sample originates from a study of vaccination effects on CD4 cells after COVID-19. There are 15 residues in the CDR3. Germline-derived CDR1 and CDR2 are KGHDR and SFDVKD. The V segment lost 5 bases and the J segment 5 bases; nucleotides outside the gene matches: 10.

This clonotype was sampled from a human donor who had a prior SARS-CoV-2 infection. This material consisted of CD4+ T cells from PBMCs cultured with HCoV-NL63 spike peptides, taken after COVID-19 vaccination. V is TRBV24-1 and J is TRBJ1-1; 7 bases line up with TRBD1. CDR3 residues: CATSGPDRVPTEAFF. The CDR3 DNA reads TGTGCCACCAGTGGCCCAGACAGGGTTCCTACTGAAGCTTTCTTT.